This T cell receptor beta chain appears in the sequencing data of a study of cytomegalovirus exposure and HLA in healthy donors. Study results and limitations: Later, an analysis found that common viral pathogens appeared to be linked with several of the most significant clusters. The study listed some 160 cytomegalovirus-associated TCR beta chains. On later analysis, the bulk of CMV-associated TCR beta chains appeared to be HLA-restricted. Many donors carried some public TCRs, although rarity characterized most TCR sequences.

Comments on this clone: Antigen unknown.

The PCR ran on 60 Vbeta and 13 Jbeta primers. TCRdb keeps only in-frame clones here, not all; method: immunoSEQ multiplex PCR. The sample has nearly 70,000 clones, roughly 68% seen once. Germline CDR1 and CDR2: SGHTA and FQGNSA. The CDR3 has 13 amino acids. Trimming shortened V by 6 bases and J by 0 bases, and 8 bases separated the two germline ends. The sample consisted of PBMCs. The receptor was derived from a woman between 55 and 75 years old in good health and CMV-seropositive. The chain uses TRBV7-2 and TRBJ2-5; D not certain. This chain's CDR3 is CASRRGNQETQYF. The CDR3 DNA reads TGTGCCAGCAGAAGAGGAAACCAAGAGACCCAGTACTTC.